Below, 20 T cell receptor beta chains from the same sample are listed, as sequenced in a study of blood T cell repertoires in COVID-19. TCRdb's table, derived via immunoSEQ multiplex PCR, lists solely in-frame clones and lacks some. Of fewer than 200,000 clones listed, approximately 80% are singletons. What was sequenced was peripheral blood. All receptors derive from a woman older than 75 with active or convalescent COVID-19.

A note on this clone: The sample holds other DNA sequences that translate to the same CDR3. V gene TRBV6-5 combines with J gene TRBJ1-4; 8 bases agree with TRBD1. The CDR3 is 14 amino acids. J gave up 6 bases and V 6 bases, and 6 bases lay outside the gene matches. The germline gives CDR1 MNHEY, CDR2 SVGAGI. The CDR3 region has the DNA TGTGCCAGCAGGCCCGGGACAGGTGATGAAAAACTGTTTTTT. Translated, it gives CASRPGTGDEKLFF.

This chain links TRBV18 with TRBJ2-7, with TRBD1 identical over 8 bases. The J segment lost 2 bases and the V segment lost 3 bases, leaving 9 bases of the junction unmatched. CDR1 and CDR2 from the germline V gene are KGHSH and LQKENI. This CDR3 region has 16 residues. CDR3 protein: CASSPYQGAPPYEQYF. In DNA form, the CDR3 reads TGTGCCAGCTCACCGTACCAGGGGGCCCCCCCCTACGAGCAGTACTTC.

This chain joins TRBV7-9 and TRBJ1-5, with 7 bases fitting TRBD1. The CDR3 is 16 residues long. Trimming removed 1 base from V and 7 bases from J; junction bases left unmatched: 10. Germline-derived CDR1 and CDR2 are SEHNR and FQNEAQ (reference sequence). The CDR3 sequence is CASSLVGGGGRQPQHF. The CDR3 DNA sequence: TGTGCCAGCAGCTTAGTCGGAGGAGGGGGCCGACAGCCCCAGCATTTT.

V usage is TRBV11-3 and J usage is TRBJ1-6; D ambiguous. Germline V gene lookup returns CDR1 SGHNT and CDR2 YENEEA. V dropped 8 bases and J dropped 3 bases, with 11 bases sitting between them. The CDR3 contains 14 residues. In nucleotides, the CDR3 is TGTGCCAGCCGTCCGGGAAGCTATAATTCACCCCTCCACTTT. This sequence encodes CASRPGSYNSPLHF.

This clone has a single count. This rearrangement joins TRBV27 to TRBJ1-2; TRBD1 matches at 12 bases. Germline V gene lookup returns CDR1 MNHEY and CDR2 SMNVEV (reference sequence). The trim removed 5 bases at V and 7 bases at J, leaving 11 bases unmatched. The CDR3 length is 16 residues. The CDR3 loop is CASSPSKGQGAVGYTF. CDR3 sequence (DNA): TGTGCCAGCAGTCCTTCGAAGGGACAGGGGGCGGTTGGCTACACCTTC.

The rearrangement links TRBV5-1 to TRBJ2-3; TRBD2 agrees at 8 bases. V gave up 3 bases and J gave up 5 bases; unmatched junction bases: 2. In germline, CDR1 is SGHRS, CDR2 YFSETQ. This CDR3 is 13 amino acids long. The CDR3 is CASSSREGDTQYF. CDR3 sequence (DNA): TGCGCCAGCAGCTCCCGGGAGGGAGATACGCAGTATTTT.

The V gene is TRBV9, the J gene TRBJ2-2; 8 positions match TRBD1. After removal of 1 base from V and 2 bases from J, the junction contained 4 bases not matched to a gene. The CDR3 covers 16 residues. CDR1 and CDR2 from the germline V gene are SGDLS and YYNGEE. The DNA for the CDR3 is TGTGCCAGCAGCGTAACAGGACAGGGTAACACCGGGGAGCTGTTTTTT. Translated: CASSVTGQGNTGELFF. Looking up the rest from reference TRBV9 and TRBJ2-2 gives the full variable domain: DSGVTQTPKHLITATGQRVTLRCSPRSGDLSVYWYQQSLDQGLQFLIQYYNGEERAKGNILERFSAQQFPDLHSELNLSSLELGDSALYFCASSVTGQGNTGELFFGEGSRLTVL.

The gene calls are TRBV6-2 or TRBV6-3 and TRBJ1-2; tentatively, D is TRBD1 (5 bases). Trimming removed 2 bases from V and 0 bases from J, with 7 bases in between. Germline-derived CDR1 and CDR2 are MNHEY and SVGEGT. The CDR3 runs to 14 residues. The CDR3 protein is CASSYQGPNYGYTF. The CDR3 bases are TGTGCCAGCAGTTACCAGGGTCCTAACTATGGCTACACCTTC.

This clone was seen only once. The chain links TRBV2 to TRBJ2-7; tentative D call: TRBD1 (6 bases). In germline, CDR1 is SNHLY, CDR2 FYNNEI. The V and J ends lost 5 bases and 2 bases respectively, with 19 bases between them. This CDR3 has 16 residues. In nucleotides, the CDR3 is TGTGCCAGCAGTCAAGGGCTCCACACAGGGACCTACGAGCAGTACTTC. Encoded protein: CASSQGLHTGTYEQYF. The full variable domain, in which reference TRBV2 and TRBJ2-7 provide the parts outside the CDR3, is EPEVTQTPSHQVTQMGQEVILRCVPISNHLYFYWYRQILGQKVEFLVSFYNNEISEKSEIFDDQFSVERPDGSNFTLKIRSTKLEDSAMYFCASSQGLHTGTYEQYFGPGTRLTVT.

This clone showed up just once. V gene TRBV9 combines with J gene TRBJ2-5, with 7 bases identical to TRBD2. V dropped 0 bases and J dropped 2; count of bases not matched to a gene: 7. The CDR3 has 16 residues. CDR1 and CDR2 from the germline V gene are SGDLS and YYNGEE. The CDR3 nucleotides read TGTGCCAGCAGCGTAGCTCCTAGCGGACGGCAAGAGACCCAGTACTTC. Amino acid sequence: CASSVAPSGRQETQYF.

This chain links TRBV5-1 with TRBJ2-3, with 11 bases that match TRBD2. V was pared by 0 bases and J by 5 bases, with 5 bases of the junction left unmatched. CDR1 is SGHRS and CDR2 is YFSETQ in the germline V gene. This CDR3 region has 16 residues. CDR3 bases: TGCGCCAGCAGCTTGGAGGCTAGCGGGGGGATAGATACGCAGTATTTT. Its protein product is CASSLEASGGIDTQYF. Complete variable domain (other parts from reference TRBV5-1 and TRBJ2-3): KAGVTQTPRYLIKTRGQQVTLSCSPISGHRSVSWYQQTPGQGLQFLFEYFSETQRNKGNFPGRFSGRQFSNSRSEMNVSTLELGDSALYLCASSLEASGGIDTQYFGPGTRLTVL.

The sample holds a few counts of this clone. As DNA, the CDR3 is TGTGCCAGCAACAGGGGGCAAGGCGAGCAGTACTTC. Its translation is CASNRGQGEQYF. The rearrangement links TRBV6-6 to TRBJ2-7; 9 bases are a match to TRBD1. The junction had 4 bases not matched to a gene; V was cut back by 7 bases and J by 6 bases. The CDR3 loop spans 12 amino acids. Looked up from germline, CDR1 is MNHNY and CDR2 is SVGAGI (reference sequence).

The chain couples TRBV6-5 to TRBJ2-7; no reliable D call. Per germline, CDR1 MNHEY and CDR2 SVGAGI. V was cut by 11 bases and J by 6 bases, with 17 bases left in between. The CDR3 has 12 residues. In nucleotides, the CDR3 is TGTGCCCTTCTAAGTAACTCTTTCGAGCAGTACTTC. This sequence encodes CALLSNSFEQYF.

J is TRBJ2-7 and V is TRBV11-2, with a tentative D call TRBD1 (7 bases). The germline CDR1 and CDR2 sequences are SGHAT and FQNNGV. V was clipped by 5 bases and J by 7 bases, with 12 bases between them. The length of the CDR3 is 12 residues. CDR3 coding DNA: TGTGCCAGCAGCCAGGGGGAGGTTGAGCAGTACTTC. It specifies CASSQGEVEQYF. The variable domain in full, completed from reference TRBV11-2 and TRBJ2-7, reads EAGVAQSPRYKIIEKRQSVAFWCNPISGHATLYWYQQILGQGPKLLIQFQNNGVVDDSQLPKDRFSAERLKGVDSTLKIQPAKLEDSAVYLCASSQGEVEQYFGPGTRLTVT.

The chain uses TRBV13 and TRBJ1-1; TRBD1 matches 7 bases. The germline V gene has CDR1 PRHDT and CDR2 FYEKMQ (reference sequence). V gave up 5 bases and J gave up 9 bases; unmatched junction bases: 12. The CDR3 contains 14 residues. For the CDR3, the DNA is TGTGCCAGCAGCCCCCGACTAGGGGGCGGCCAAGCTTTCTTT. It specifies CASSPRLGGGQAFF.

This rearrangement joins TRBV5-4 to TRBJ1-2; TRBD1 aligns across 11 bases. The CDR3 covers 15 residues. Trimming took 5 bases from V and 1 from J; bases not matched to a gene: 4. The germline V gene has CDR1 SGHNT and CDR2 YYREEE (reference sequence). The CDR3 here is CASRLGQGDNYGYTF. CDR3 DNA sequence: TGTGCCAGCAGACTGGGACAGGGGGATAACTATGGCTACACCTTC.

This clone was seen more than once but under ten times. This rearrangement joins TRBV12-3 or TRBV12-4 to TRBJ2-1, with 7 bases aligning to TRBD1. The CDR3 consists of 13 residues. V lost 6 bases, J lost 3 bases, and 2 bases stayed unmatched. CDR3 residues: CASRTGSYNEQFF. CDR3 in DNA: TGTGCCAGCAGGACAGGGAGCTACAATGAGCAGTTCTTC.

V usage is TRBV7-3 and J usage is TRBJ1-6, with 7 nucleotides matching TRBD1. CDR1 is SGHTA and CDR2 is FQGTGA in the germline V gene. V was clipped by 5 bases and J by 10 bases; unmatched bases: 14. This CDR3 comprises 16 residues. The CDR3 region has the DNA TGTGCCAGCAGCCTAAACCGGGACAGACAACACTCACCCCTCCACTTT. Translated, it gives CASSLNRDRQHSPLHF.

This sequence joins TRBV11-2 and TRBJ1-6, with D perhaps matching TRBD1 (6 bases). The CDR3 runs to 16 residues. Trimming pared 5 bases from V and 0 bases from J, leaving 11 bases between. Per germline, CDR1 SGHAT and CDR2 FQNNGV. The CDR3 reads CASSPDSFSYNSPLHF. The CDR3 DNA follows: TGTGCCAGCAGCCCGGACAGTTTCTCCTATAATTCACCCCTCCACTTT.

This clone appeared once. V is TRBV7-2 and J is TRBJ2-7; 8 bases are a match to TRBD1. Germline CDR1 is SGHTA and CDR2 is FQGNSA. The CDR3 is made up of 15 amino acids. The V gene end was trimmed by 5 bases and the J gene end by 3 bases; junction bases not matched to a gene: 9. The CDR3 sequence is CASSATGTGDYEQYF. The CDR3 nucleotides read TGTGCCAGCAGCGCAACCGGGACAGGAGACTACGAGCAGTACTTC.